These 10 T cell receptor beta chains share one sample of origin, sequenced in a study of shared clonotypes between healthy human individuals. The data were produced by immunoSEQ multiplex PCR, yet TCRdb's version contains in-frame clones alone and is incomplete. The data show a few million clones, less than 95% seen once. The sample was naive CD4+ T cells from PBMCs. This sample's subset: CD45RA+ positively selected. Receptor source: a man younger than 35 in good health. Some clones in this sample may be carry-over from other donors' samples.

This sequence joins TRBV5-4 and TRBJ2-7; D is unresolved. The ends were cut back, 4 bases at V and 0 bases at J, with 11 bases in the middle. Per germline, CDR1 SGHNT and CDR2 YYREEE (reference sequence). This CDR3 is built from 14 residues. DNA for the CDR3: TGTGCCAGCAGCCACCAAGGGTTCTCCTACGAGCAGTACTTC. Protein product: CASSHQGFSYEQYF. The complete variable domain, with remaining parts taken from reference TRBV5-4 and TRBJ2-7, reads ETGVTQSPTHLIKTRGQQVTLRCSSQSGHNTVSWYQQALGQGPQFIFQYYREEENGRGNFPPRFSGLQFPNYSSELNVNALELDDSALYLCASSHQGFSYEQYFGPGTRLTVT.

The rearrangement uses TRBV27 and TRBJ1-5; no reliable D call. The CDR3 totals 13 residues. Germline V CDR1 and CDR2: MNHEY, SMNVEV (reference sequence). The V end lost 5 bases, the J end lost 2 bases, and 7 bases lay between the germline ends. In DNA form, the CDR3 reads TGTGCCAGCAGTACTCAAGGCAATCAGCCCCAGCATTTT. This gives the protein CASSTQGNQPQHF.

The V call is TRBV5-4, the J call TRBJ1-3; weak D call: TRBD1 (5 bases). CDR3 length: 14 amino acids. Trimming pared 4 bases from V and 2 bases from J, leaving 10 bases between. Germline V gene sequence: CDR1 SGHNT, CDR2 YYREEE (reference sequence). The CDR3 spells CASSRGGTGNTIYF. The CDR3, as DNA: TGTGCCAGCAGCCGGGGGGGTACTGGAAACACCATATATTTT. The full variable domain, rest sourced from reference TRBV5-4 and TRBJ1-3, is ETGVTQSPTHLIKTRGQQVTLRCSSQSGHNTVSWYQQALGQGPQFIFQYYREEENGRGNFPPRFSGLQFPNYSSELNVNALELDDSALYLCASSRGGTGNTIYFGEGSWLTVV.

The DNA of the CDR3 is TGTGCCACCGGTGCGGGACGCGAGAACACTGAAGCTTTCTTT. Translating gives CATGAGRENTEAFF. J is TRBJ1-1 and V is TRBV10-3; possible D gene TRBD1, 5 bases. V was pared by 10 bases and J by 1 base, with 16 bases between. Germline V CDR1 and CDR2: ENHRY, SYGVKD. The CDR3 is 14 amino acids.

This clone turned up a few times. Within the sample, other DNA sequences also encode this same CDR3. CDR3 protein: CASSDRGNSPLHF. In DNA, the CDR3 is TGTGCCAGCAGTGACAGGGGTAATTCACCCCTCCACTTT. The V gene is TRBV2, the J gene TRBJ1-6; D possibly corresponds to TRBD1 (6 bases). Germline CDR1 and CDR2: SNHLY and FYNNEI. The CDR3 extends over 13 amino acids. V was trimmed by 3 bases and J by 6 bases, leaving 6 bases between them.

This sequence joins TRBV5-6 and TRBJ2-1; D gene ambiguous. The germline V gene has CDR1 SGHDT and CDR2 YYEEEE. Trimming left V 1 base short and J 4 bases short, with 12 bases between. The CDR3 covers 15 residues. The CDR3 DNA is TGTGCCAGCAGCTTGATCTTAGCAGAATACAATGAGCAGTTCTTC. Translated, it gives CASSLILAEYNEQFF.

This rearrangement joins TRBV7-2 to TRBJ2-1, with D tentatively TRBD1 (6 bases). The CDR3 is 17 residues long. V lost 3 bases to trimming and J lost 0 bases, with 15 bases between them. The germline CDR1 and CDR2 sequences are SGHTA and FQGNSA. The CDR3 bases are TGTGCCAGCAGCTTGGGCAGGGGCCTGAGCTCCTACAATGAGCAGTTCTTC. As protein: CASSLGRGLSSYNEQFF.

The J gene is TRBJ2-1, the V gene TRBV28, with 9 bases fitting TRBD2. The CDR3 runs 14 residues. Trimming removed 6 bases from V and 8 bases from J; junction bases left unmatched: 8. From germline, CDR1 is MDHEN and CDR2 SYDVKM. The CDR3: CASRGSGSLDEQFF. As DNA, the CDR3 is TGTGCCAGCAGGGGTAGCGGGAGTCTCGATGAGCAGTTCTTC.

This clone came up once. This sequence joins TRBV28 and TRBJ2-5, with D possibly being TRBD1 (5 bases). In germline, CDR1 is MDHEN, CDR2 SYDVKM. This CDR3 is built from 15 residues. Between the trimmed V and J ends, which lost 7 bases and 3 bases, there was a span of 18 bases. The CDR3 nucleotides are TGTGCCAGCATGTACCGGGTGGGGCGCAAAGAGACCCAGTACTTC. It is translated as CASMYRVGRKETQYF.

This clone was seen once. V is TRBV18 and J is TRBJ1-1, with a tentative D call TRBD1 (5 bases). Germline lookup yields CDR1 KGHSH and CDR2 LQKENI. The CDR3 has 15 amino acids. Trimming cost V 2 bases and J 0 bases, with 10 bases left between them. CDR3 in amino acids: CASSPERGMNTEAFF. CDR3 DNA: TGTGCCAGCTCACCAGAGAGGGGAATGAACACTGAAGCTTTCTTT.